Following are 6 T cell receptor beta chains from one sample sequenced in a study of cytomegalovirus exposure and HLA in healthy donors. The PCR used 60 Vbeta and 13 Jbeta primers. Produced via immunoSEQ multiplex PCR; TCRdb's table is partial and in-frame only. The sample has roughly 73,000 clones. The source material was PBMCs. The receptors derive from a female donor in good health and CMV-seropositive.

The J gene is TRBJ1-5, the V gene TRBV5-1; D may be TRBD1 (5 bases). CDR3 length: 13 residues. V lost 0 bases and J lost 5, with 6 bases in between. Germline CDR1 reads SGHRS; CDR2 reads YFSETQ. The CDR3 DNA reads TGCGCCAGCAGCTTGGCGGGGGATCAGCCCCAGCATTTT. Protein product: CASSLAGDQPQHF.

In DNA, the CDR3 is TGTGCCAGTAATCCGGGACAAAGCAATCAGCCCCAGCATTTT. Its protein product is CASNPGQSNQPQHF. The chain recombines TRBV19 with TRBJ1-5, with D perhaps TRBD1 (6 bases). The CDR3 runs 14 residues. Germline V gives CDR1 LNHDA, CDR2 SQIVND (reference sequence). Trimming stripped 7 bases from V and 1 base from J, with 11 bases between.

This chain joins TRBV2 and TRBJ2-7; D is possibly TRBD2 (5 bases). V lost 4 bases and J 1 base, leaving 5 bases between the germline ends. Per the germline V gene, CDR1 is SNHLY and CDR2 is FYNNEI. The CDR3 sequence is 12 residues long. The CDR3 sequence: CASSGGSYEQYF. The CDR3 nucleotides read TGTGCCAGCAGTGGAGGGTCCTACGAGCAGTACTTC.

V gene TRBV28 combines with J gene TRBJ2-5; TRBD1 aligns across 8 bases. The CDR3 length is 13 residues. Trimming at V came to 6 bases and at J to 3 bases, leaving 3 bases not matched to a gene. CDR1 is MDHEN, CDR2 SYDVKM, per germline. The CDR3 region has the DNA TGTGCCAGCAGGGCGACAGGGGAAGAGACCCAGTACTTC. Its translation: CASRATGEETQYF. Filled out from reference TRBV28 and TRBJ2-5, the complete variable domain reads DVKVTQSSRYLVKRTGEKVFLECVQDMDHENMFWYRQDPGLGLRLIYFSYDVKMKEKGDIPEGYSVSREKKERFSLILESASTNQTSMYLCASRATGEETQYFGPGTRLLVL.

The genes are TRBV29-1 and TRBJ1-1; D gene uncertain. The germline V gene encodes CDR1 SQVTM and CDR2 ANQGSEA. CDR3 length equals 11 residues. Between the trimmed V and J ends, which lost 6 bases and 4 bases, there was a span of 9 bases. CDR3 sequence reads: CSVRLGTEAFF. The CDR3, as DNA: TGCAGCGTCAGACTTGGCACTGAAGCTTTCTTT.

The genes are TRBV18 and TRBJ2-7; a weak D match, TRBD1 (6 bases). This CDR3 contains 15 residues. Trimming cost V 0 bases and J 3 bases, with 12 bases left between them. In germline, CDR1 is KGHSH, CDR2 LQKENI. As DNA, the CDR3 is TGTGCCAGCTCACCACCGGCAGGGGTGGGCTACGAGCAGTACTTC. It encodes CASSPPAGVGYEQYF. The full variable domain, in which reference TRBV18 and TRBJ2-7 provide the parts outside the CDR3, is NAGVMQNPRHLVRRRGQEARLRCSPMKGHSHVYWYRQLPEEGLKFMVYLQKENIIDESGMPKERFSAEFPKEGPSILRIQQVVRGDSAAYFCASSPPAGVGYEQYFGPGTRLTVT.